Listed below are T cell receptor beta chains from one sample, sequenced in a study of liver allograft versus peripheral blood T cells. MiXCR, applied by TCRdb to the reads, yields one record per CDR3 protein. The repertoire consists of about 13,000 distinct CDR3 sequences, with about 19% occurring once and the leading ten covering about 13%. The origin of the receptors is a human patient who had a liver transplant. A subset of T cells may come from the graft donor. The CDR3 runs from the conserved cysteine through the conserved F or W. The order of the fields is CDR3 DNA, CDR3 protein, D gene, J gene, V gene, clone size. D genes are given only for firm matches. Expanded clones are given a class, and other clones once, few, many or no size at all.

CDR3 DNA: TGTGCCAGCAGCTCCACTAGCGGGAGCCAGACCCAGTACTTC
CDR3 protein: CASSSTSGSQTQYF
D gene: TRBD2
J gene: TRBJ2-5
V gene: TRBV7-2
clone size: many

CDR3 DNA: TGTGCCACCAGTCCTGGGGACACCTTTAACTATGGCTACACCTTC
CDR3 protein: CATSPGDTFNYGYTF
D gene: NA
J gene: TRBJ1-2
V gene: TRBV24-1
clone size: medium-sized

CDR3 DNA: TGCAGTGCTAGACTGGCTGCGCCCGGCGAGCAGTACTTC
CDR3 protein: CSARLAAPGEQYF
D gene: NA
J gene: TRBJ2-7
V gene: TRBV20-1
clone size: NA

CDR3 DNA: TGTGCCTGGAGTGTACCAGGGACAGTGAGGTCACCCCTCCACTTT
CDR3 protein: CAWSVPGTVRSPLHF
D gene: TRBD1
J gene: TRBJ1-6
V gene: TRBV30
clone size: many

CDR3 DNA: TGTGCCAGCAGCCCTAGGCAGGGGGCGGCCTACGAGCAGTACTTC
CDR3 protein: CASSPRQGAAYEQYF
D gene: TRBD1
J gene: TRBJ2-7
V gene: TRBV6-6
clone size: few

CDR3 DNA: TGCAGCGTTGGGACAGTCATGGTAATTGGGACTGAAGCTTTCTTT
CDR3 protein: CSVGTVMVIGTEAFF
D gene: NA
J gene: TRBJ1-1
V gene: TRBV29-1
clone size: medium-sized

CDR3 DNA: TGTGCCAGCAGTTCGGAGCCCTCGATAGCGGGAGCCCCCTACGAGCAGTACTTC
CDR3 protein: CASSSEPSIAGAPYEQYF
D gene: TRBD2
J gene: TRBJ2-7
V gene: TRBV27
clone size: many

CDR3 DNA: TGTGCCAGCAGTACGGGACTAGCGGGGGAAAAGAGGTCCTACGAGCAGTACTTC
CDR3 protein: CASSTGLAGEKRSYEQYF
D gene: TRBD2
J gene: TRBJ2-7
V gene: TRBV6-5
clone size: many

CDR3 DNA: TGTGCCAGCAGTTACATAGCGGGAGCCTACGAGCAGTACTTC
CDR3 protein: CASSYIAGAYEQYF
D gene: TRBD2
J gene: TRBJ2-7
V gene: TRBV6-2/TRBV6-3
clone size: NA

CDR3 DNA: TGTGCCACCAGTGATCCCACTCTCTCGGGGGGTCCCCATCAGAAGTTCTTC
CDR3 protein: CATSDPTLSGGPHQKFF
D gene: TRBD2
J gene: TRBJ2-1
V gene: TRBV24-1
clone size: many

CDR3 DNA: TGTGCCTGGAGTAGGGACAGGCCTCGGGGCTACACCTTC
CDR3 protein: CAWSRDRPRGYTF
D gene: TRBD1
J gene: TRBJ1-2
V gene: TRBV30
clone size: many

CDR3 DNA: TGTGCCAGCTCACCCCGCGGGCCCAAAGATGAGCAGTTCTTC
CDR3 protein: CASSPRGPKDEQFF
D gene: NA
J gene: TRBJ2-1
V gene: TRBV18
clone size: medium-sized

CDR3 DNA: TGTGCCAGCAGGGGACCAGGGGGGTACGAGCAGTACTTC
CDR3 protein: CASRGPGGYEQYF
D gene: NA
J gene: TRBJ2-7
V gene: TRBV6-1
clone size: NA

CDR3 DNA: TGTGCCAGCAGTGAAACAGGGGGCCCTTTATACGAGCAGTACTTC
CDR3 protein: CASSETGGPLYEQYF
D gene: TRBD1
J gene: TRBJ2-7
V gene: TRBV27
clone size: medium-sized

CDR3 DNA: TGTGCCAGCAGGGGGGGCGGGGGACAGCCCCAGCATTTT
CDR3 protein: CASRGGGGQPQHF
D gene: NA
J gene: TRBJ1-5
V gene: TRBV12-3/TRBV12-4
clone size: NA

CDR3 DNA: TGTGCCAGCCGGATTTGGGTACAAGAGACCCAGTACTTC
CDR3 protein: CASRIWVQETQYF
D gene: NA
J gene: TRBJ2-5
V gene: TRBV6-2/TRBV6-3
clone size: medium-sized

CDR3 DNA: TGTGCCAGCAGCTTAGGGTCGAAAGCTTTCTTT
CDR3 protein: CASSLGSKAFF
D gene: NA
J gene: TRBJ1-1
V gene: TRBV11-1
clone size: NA

CDR3 DNA: TGTGCCAGCAGTCCTCGTGCGGACGCGGGCTACACCTTC
CDR3 protein: CASSPRADAGYTF
D gene: NA
J gene: TRBJ1-2
V gene: TRBV6-5
clone size: many

CDR3 DNA: TGCGCCAGCAGCGTTGATAGCGCCATTGAAGAGCAGTACTTC
CDR3 protein: CASSVDSAIEEQYF
D gene: NA
J gene: TRBJ2-7
V gene: TRBV5-1
clone size: NA

CDR3 DNA: TGTGCCTGGAGTGTACGACCGGGGAGAAGTGAAGCTTTCTTT
CDR3 protein: CAWSVRPGRSEAFF
D gene: NA
J gene: TRBJ1-1
V gene: TRBV30
clone size: NA

CDR3 DNA: TGTGCCAGCAGCTCGGACAGGTTCTACAATGAGCAGTTCTTC
CDR3 protein: CASSSDRFYNEQFF
D gene: TRBD1
J gene: TRBJ2-1
V gene: TRBV5-4
clone size: NA

CDR3 DNA: TGTGCCAGCAGCTTATCGGGACAGGGGCGGTTTAAGCAGTACTTC
CDR3 protein: CASSLSGQGRFKQYF
D gene: TRBD1
J gene: TRBJ2-7
V gene: TRBV5-4
clone size: few

CDR3 DNA: TGTGCCAGCAGCCAGCGGACAGGGGGCGAGGTTTACTCACCCCTCCACTTT
CDR3 protein: CASSQRTGGEVYSPLHF
D gene: TRBD1
J gene: TRBJ1-6
V gene: TRBV5-4
clone size: medium-sized

CDR3 DNA: TGTGCCAGCAGCCTGAGGGGGGGCGCATCCCCAGGGCAGCCCCAGCATTTT
CDR3 protein: CASSLRGGASPGQPQHF
D gene: NA
J gene: TRBJ1-5
V gene: TRBV7-2
clone size: many

CDR3 DNA: TGTGCCAGCAGCTTGGTTCCTGATCAGCCCCAGCATTTT
CDR3 protein: CASSLVPDQPQHF
D gene: NA
J gene: TRBJ1-5
V gene: TRBV5-4
clone size: few

CDR3 DNA: TGCAGTGCTACTCGACTAGCGGGGGGAGCGGGTGAGCAGTTCTTC
CDR3 protein: CSATRLAGGAGEQFF
D gene: TRBD2
J gene: TRBJ2-1
V gene: TRBV20-1
clone size: NA

CDR3 DNA: TGTGCCAGTAGTATGGCTAGCGGGAGCTATGAGCAGTTCTTC
CDR3 protein: CASSMASGSYEQFF
D gene: TRBD2
J gene: TRBJ2-1
V gene: TRBV19
clone size: many

CDR3 DNA: TGTGCCAGCAGTATGGACAGGGAAGATACGCAGTATTTT
CDR3 protein: CASSMDREDTQYF
D gene: TRBD1
J gene: TRBJ2-3
V gene: TRBV2
clone size: NA

CDR3 DNA: TGCAGTGCTAGAACGAATAATCAGCCCCAGCATTTT
CDR3 protein: CSARTNNQPQHF
D gene: NA
J gene: TRBJ1-5
V gene: TRBV20-1
clone size: few

CDR3 DNA: TGTGCCAGCAGTTTGGCGGGGACAGGGAGAAACACCATATATTTT
CDR3 protein: CASSLAGTGRNTIYF
D gene: TRBD1
J gene: TRBJ1-3
V gene: TRBV28
clone size: NA

CDR3 DNA: TGTGCCTGCAGTTTGTCGCAGGGGGCCGGGGGGAGAGCCAAAAACATTCAGTACTTC
CDR3 protein: CACSLSQGAGGRAKNIQYF
D gene: NA
J gene: TRBJ2-4
V gene: TRBV27
clone size: NA

CDR3 DNA: TGCAGTGCTCCCTCGGGACAGGGTGTAAATGAGCAGTTCTTC
CDR3 protein: CSAPSGQGVNEQFF
D gene: TRBD1
J gene: TRBJ2-1
V gene: TRBV20-1
clone size: NA

CDR3 DNA: TGTGCCAGCAGCTTACTAGGTCTGGATACGCAGTATTTT
CDR3 protein: CASSLLGLDTQYF
D gene: NA
J gene: TRBJ2-3
V gene: TRBV7-9
clone size: NA

CDR3 DNA: TGTGCCAGTAGTACCCAGGGACAGCGATCCGTCCCACCCCTCCACTTT
CDR3 protein: CASSTQGQRSVPPLHF
D gene: TRBD1
J gene: TRBJ1-6
V gene: TRBV19
clone size: medium-sized

CDR3 DNA: TGTGCCAGCTCCCCCGAGAGTACAGGGAGGTTCGGAACTGAAGCTTTCTTT
CDR3 protein: CASSPESTGRFGTEAFF
D gene: NA
J gene: TRBJ1-1
V gene: TRBV18
clone size: NA

CDR3 DNA: TGTGCCAGCTCACCACGAACAGGAGTTAGCAATCAGCCCCAGCATTTT
CDR3 protein: CASSPRTGVSNQPQHF
D gene: NA
J gene: TRBJ1-5
V gene: TRBV18
clone size: many

CDR3 DNA: TGTGCCAGCAGTTTGACACCCTCCGGGGATGAAAAACTGTTTTTT
CDR3 protein: CASSLTPSGDEKLFF
D gene: NA
J gene: TRBJ1-4
V gene: TRBV28
clone size: many

CDR3 DNA: TGCGGCAGCAGCTTCCGACAGGACGGTGGCTACACCTTC
CDR3 protein: CGSSFRQDGGYTF
D gene: NA
J gene: TRBJ1-2
V gene: TRBV5-1
clone size: NA

CDR3 DNA: TGTGCCAGCACCTGGCAGACCGGGGAGCTGTTTTTT
CDR3 protein: CASTWQTGELFF
D gene: NA
J gene: TRBJ2-2
V gene: TRBV6-1
clone size: medium-sized

CDR3 DNA: TGTGCCAGCAGTTCGCCGGGAGGGGGACACACCTTC
CDR3 protein: CASSSPGGGHTF
D gene: NA
J gene: TRBJ1-2
V gene: TRBV6-5
clone size: medium-sized

CDR3 DNA: TGTGCCAGCAGTGACCGTTCCGGGGTAAGGGAGCAGTACTTC
CDR3 protein: CASSDRSGVREQYF
D gene: NA
J gene: TRBJ2-7
V gene: TRBV2
clone size: NA

CDR3 DNA: TGTGCCAGCAGTCAAACAGGGGCTGGGGCCAACGTCCTGACTTTC
CDR3 protein: CASSQTGAGANVLTF
D gene: TRBD1
J gene: TRBJ2-6
V gene: TRBV6-6
clone size: NA

CDR3 DNA: TGCAGTGCTAGAGATGGGGGGGCCCACAGAGGCTACACCTTC
CDR3 protein: CSARDGGAHRGYTF
D gene: NA
J gene: TRBJ1-2
V gene: TRBV20-1
clone size: NA

CDR3 DNA: TGTGCCACCAGTGATCCCGGGACAGACCAAGGGAACACCATATATTTT
CDR3 protein: CATSDPGTDQGNTIYF
D gene: TRBD1
J gene: TRBJ1-3
V gene: TRBV24-1
clone size: medium-sized